Sequencing of this T cell receptor (beta chain) was carried out in a study of T cells in Graves' hyperthyroidism and ophthalmopathy. Authors of the study amplified TCR beta CDR3 regions from RNA transcripts. With the HTBI primer set, the TCR CDR3 went through a first round of RT-PCR. TCRdb passed the multiplex PCR reads through MiXCR, listing each CDR3 protein once. The sample has hundreds of thousands of distinct CDR3 sequences, more than 30% seen once; the top ten hold over 8%. The CDR3 consists of 16 residues. Germline V CDR1 and CDR2: SNHLY, FYNNEI. Trimming cost V 4 bases and J 4 bases; bases outside gene matches: 11.

The chain has TRBV2 and TRBJ1-2; 8 bases are a match to TRBD1. The TCR comes from a man aged 18 to 29 with Graves' hyperthyroidism. Material: blood. The CDR3 spells CASSASLSGGLYGYTF. CDR3 sequence (DNA): TGTGCCAGCAGTGCATCACTTTCAGGGGGCCTCTATGGCTACACCTTC.